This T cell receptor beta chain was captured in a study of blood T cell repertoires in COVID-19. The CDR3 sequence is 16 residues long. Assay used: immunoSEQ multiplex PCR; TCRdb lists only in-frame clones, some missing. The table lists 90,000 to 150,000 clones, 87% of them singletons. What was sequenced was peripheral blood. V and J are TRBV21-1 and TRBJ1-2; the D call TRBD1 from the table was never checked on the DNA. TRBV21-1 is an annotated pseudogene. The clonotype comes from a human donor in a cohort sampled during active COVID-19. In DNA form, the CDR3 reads TGTGCCAGCAGCAAAGGTGGACAGGGGATTAACTATGGCTACACCTTC. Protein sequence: CASSKGGQGINYGYTF.